This T cell receptor (beta chain) was captured in a study of blood T cell repertoires in COVID-19. Study overall: Acute and convalescent COVID-19 samples came from the United States, Italy and Spain.

Using immunoSEQ multiplex PCR, the repertoire was profiled, and TCRdb retains in-frame clones only, with some absent. The repertoire has 150,000 to 200,000 clones, 70% to 90% of them found once; the top ten carry 5% to 8.5%. Germline CDR1 and CDR2: SEHNR and FQNEAQ (reference sequence). The CDR3 loop spans 15 amino acids. J was trimmed by 8 bases and V by 5 bases; bases with no gene match: 10. The origin of this receptor is a woman between 45 and 65 years old who had recovered from COVID-19. The sequenced sample consisted of PBMCs or T cells enriched from blood (not recorded which). V usage is TRBV7-9 and J usage is TRBJ1-2, with 11 bases fitting TRBD1. This CDR3 reads CASSGRDRGTEGYTF. Here the CDR3 DNA reads TGTGCCAGCAGCGGACGGGACAGGGGGACGGAGGGCTACACCTTC.